The clone carrying this T cell receptor (beta chain) was seen a handful of times. What it binds is unknown. Template switching supplied a universal primer site; unique molecular identifiers were carried on the cDNA. TCRdb fed the 5' RACE reads into MiXCR, producing one record per CDR3 protein. The sample includes some 1,600,000 distinct CDR3 sequences, more than 30% of them seen just once. The data derive from a study of identical twins. Study outcomes and limitations: A lower insertion count was a feature of abundant cord blood beta clonotypes, with no such feature in memory repertoires. There was more out-of-frame TCR alpha sharing in monozygotic twins than models estimated.

The V gene's germline CDR1 is DFQATT and CDR2 SNEGSKA (reference sequence). Trimming cost V 3 bases and J 4 bases, with 16 bases left between them. This CDR3 is 14 amino acids long. This receptor was identified in a newborn girl in good health. The source material was cord blood. V usage is TRBV20-1 and J usage is TRBJ2-7; possibly TRBD1 for D (5 bases). CDR3 DNA: TGCAGTGCTAGGAACAATCGACAGTTGTACGAGCAGTACTTC. This encodes CSARNNRQLYEQYF.